This T cell receptor beta chain was captured in a study of CD8 T cells in ankylosing spondylitis. The sample holds a few counts of this clonotype. CDR3 length: 14 residues. Germline lookup yields CDR1 MNHEY and CDR2 SVGEGT. V was trimmed by 6 bases and J by 3 bases, leaving 12 bases between them. TCRdb used MiXCR to reprocess the 5' RACE reads, holding one entry per CDR3 protein. Here the sample spans approximately 260,000 distinct CDR3 sequences, approximately 9% being singletons. This receptor was obtained from a male donor with ankylosing spondylitis or in good health (not recorded which). The sequenced sample consisted of blood, either unsorted or a sorted T cell fraction (not recorded which). V is TRBV6-2 or TRBV6-3 and J is TRBJ1-5, with D unclear. In DNA, the CDR3 is TGTGCCAGCAGCTTGACCGGGCACAATCAGCCCCAGCATTTT. This codes for CASSLTGHNQPQHF.